This T cell receptor (beta chain) derives from a study of T cells after yellow fever vaccination. Study-wide context: When fractions had low cell numbers, they were prepared with SMART-Seq v4 Ultra Low Input.

This clonotype was observed a few times. The antigen is not known. Germline CDR1 SGHKS, CDR2 YYEKEE (reference sequence). The CDR3 extends over 13 amino acids. V was shortened by 9 bases and J by 1 base, with 10 bases between the two germline ends. Overall study findings and caveats: The study re-detected most primary-vaccination clones after the booster (96% CD4, 80% to 90% CD8). Clonotypes appearing in both CD4 and CD8 compartments existed, and their share was small. A secondary response was less intense yet reached its peak sooner, at day 5 versus 15.

TCRdb itself ran the 5' RACE reads through MiXCR, one entry per CDR3 protein. The sample lists approximately 300,000 distinct CDR3 sequences; about an eighth were seen once. This chain links TRBV5-5 with TRBJ1-4; D unclear. The sequence was collected from a man aged 25 to 45 who received the YFV17D yellow fever vaccine. The sample here was CD4+ T cells sorted from PBMCs, taken 45 days after the yellow fever booster vaccination. CDR3 DNA: TGTGCCACACGGCGGGAAACTAATGAAAAACTGTTTTTT. Residues: CATRRETNEKLFF.